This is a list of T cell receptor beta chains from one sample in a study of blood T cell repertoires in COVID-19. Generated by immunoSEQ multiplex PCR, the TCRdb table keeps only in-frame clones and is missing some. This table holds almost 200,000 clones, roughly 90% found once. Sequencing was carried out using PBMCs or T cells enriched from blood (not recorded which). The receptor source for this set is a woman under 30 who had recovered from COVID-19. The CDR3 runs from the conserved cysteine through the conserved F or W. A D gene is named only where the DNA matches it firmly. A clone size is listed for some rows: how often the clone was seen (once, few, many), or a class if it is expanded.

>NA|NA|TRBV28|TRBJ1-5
CASSLTGFGLPQHF
TGTGCCAGCAGTTTAACAGGGTTTGGGTTGCCCCAGCATTTT
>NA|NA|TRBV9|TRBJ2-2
CASSVVSGELFF
TGTGCCAGCAGCGTAGTCAGCGGGGAGCTGTTTTTT
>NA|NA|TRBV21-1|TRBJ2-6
CASSPRDRGNFSGANVLTF
TGTGCCAGCAGCCCCCGGGACAGGGGGAACTTCTCTGGGGCCAACGTCCTGACTTTC
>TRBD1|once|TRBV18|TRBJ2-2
CASSPPGQGNTGELFF
TGTGCCAGCTCACCACCGGGACAGGGGAATACCGGGGAGCTGTTTTTT
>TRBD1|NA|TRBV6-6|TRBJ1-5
CASSRDRGFGSNQPQHF
TGTGCCAGCAGTCGGGACAGGGGCTTCGGAAGCAATCAGCCCCAGCATTTT
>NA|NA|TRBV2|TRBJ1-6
CAPGRGDNSPLHF
TGTGCCCCGGGGCGGGGGGATAATTCACCCCTCCACTTT
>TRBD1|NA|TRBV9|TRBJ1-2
CASSVGTGGDYTF
TGTGCCAGCAGCGTAGGTACAGGGGGCGACTACACCTTC
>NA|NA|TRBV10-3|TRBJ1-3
CAIMQGNTIYF
TGTGCCATCATGCAGGGGAACACCATATATTTT
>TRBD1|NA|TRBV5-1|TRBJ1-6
CASSLAQGGENSPLHF
TGCGCCAGCAGCTTGGCCCAAGGGGGCGAGAATTCACCCCTCCACTTT
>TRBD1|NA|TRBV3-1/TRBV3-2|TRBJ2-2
CASSSGQRHTGELFF
TGTGCCAGCAGCTCGGGACAGAGACACACCGGGGAGCTGTTTTTT
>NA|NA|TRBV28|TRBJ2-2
CASSSYGGASLKSTGELFF
TGTGCCAGCAGTTCATATGGGGGGGCGAGCTTAAAGAGCACCGGGGAGCTGTTTTTT
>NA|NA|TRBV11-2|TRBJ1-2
CASSLETTGYTF
TGTGCCAGCAGCTTAGAAACTACGGGCTACACCTTC
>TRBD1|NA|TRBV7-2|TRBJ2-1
CASIPRDRAYNEQFF
TGTGCCAGCATCCCCCGGGACAGGGCCTACAATGAGCAGTTCTTC
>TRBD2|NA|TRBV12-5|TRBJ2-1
CASGPHSGGAYNEQFF
TGTGCTAGTGGCCCCCATAGCGGGGGAGCTTACAATGAGCAGTTCTTC
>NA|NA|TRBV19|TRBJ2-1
CASSIEGGNEQFF
TGTGCCAGTAGTATAGAAGGCGGGAATGAGCAGTTCTTC
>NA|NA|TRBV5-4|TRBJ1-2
CASSRAGSNYGYTF
TGTGCCAGCAGCAGAGCGGGGTCCAACTATGGCTACACCTTC
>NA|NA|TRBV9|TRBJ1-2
CASSAAGTTYGYTF
TGTGCCAGCAGCGCCGCCGGGACTACCTATGGCTACACCTTC
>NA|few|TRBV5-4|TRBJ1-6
CASSPRDSINSPLHF
TGTGCCAGCAGCCCCCGGGACTCGATTAATTCACCCCTCCACTTT
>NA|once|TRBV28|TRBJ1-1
CAASLGRATEAFF
TGTGCCGCCAGCTTGGGCAGGGCGACTGAAGCTTTCTTT
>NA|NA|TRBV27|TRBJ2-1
CASRVGTTSYNEQFF
TGTGCCAGCAGAGTCGGGACAACCTCCTACAATGAGCAGTTCTTC
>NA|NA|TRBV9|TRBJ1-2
CASSESGRGPVNYGYTF
TGTGCCAGCAGCGAAAGCGGGAGAGGACCCGTTAACTATGGCTACACCTTC
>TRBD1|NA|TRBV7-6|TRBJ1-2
CASSLRLVRGRTDYRVNYGYTF
TGTGCCAGCAGCTTAAGGTTGGTCAGGGGGCGAACTGATTATAGGGTTAACTATGGCTACACCTTC
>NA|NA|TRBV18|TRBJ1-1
CASSSGIVSEAFF
TGTGCCAGCTCATCCGGTATAGTTTCTGAAGCTTTCTTT
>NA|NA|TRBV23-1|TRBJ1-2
CASSHGGVGYGYTF
TGCGCCAGCAGTCATGGGGGCGTGGGCTATGGCTACACCTTC
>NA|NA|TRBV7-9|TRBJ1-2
CASSFDGRRGYTF
TGTGCCAGCAGCTTCGACGGCAGGCGAGGCTACACCTTC
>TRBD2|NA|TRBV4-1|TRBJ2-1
CASSQEGLVGAHEQFF
TGCGCCAGCAGCCAAGAAGGACTAGTAGGGGCACATGAGCAGTTCTTC
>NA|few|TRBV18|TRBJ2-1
CASSPTGLAGTNEQFF
TGTGCCAGCTCACCGACAGGGCTAGCGGGTACCAATGAGCAGTTCTTC
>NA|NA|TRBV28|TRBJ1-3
CASSFFPGTGNTIYF
TGTGCCAGCAGTTTTTTCCCCGGGACTGGAAACACCATATATTTT
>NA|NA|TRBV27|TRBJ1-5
CASSLFSGSQPQHF
TGTGCCAGCAGTTTATTTTCGGGGTCTCAGCCCCAGCATTTT
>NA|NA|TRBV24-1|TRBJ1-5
CATSDNTRDYSNQPQHF
TGTGCCACCAGTGACAATACCCGAGATTATAGCAATCAGCCCCAGCATTTT
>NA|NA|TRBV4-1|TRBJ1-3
CASSQDTGSSGNTIYF
TGCGCCAGCAGCCAAGATACAGGGAGCTCTGGAAACACCATATATTTT
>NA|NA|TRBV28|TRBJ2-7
CASSPGQPWGDEQYF
TGTGCCAGCAGTCCAGGACAGCCTTGGGGCGACGAGCAGTACTTC
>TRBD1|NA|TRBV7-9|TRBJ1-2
CASSALAGGTGYTF
TGTGCCAGCAGCGCCCTGGCAGGGGGCACGGGCTACACCTTC
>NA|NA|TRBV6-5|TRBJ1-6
CASSDGQYNSPLHF
TGTGCCAGCAGCGATGGACAGTATAATTCACCCCTCCACTTT
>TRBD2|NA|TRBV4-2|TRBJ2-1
CASSQAVGGGDSYNEQFF
TGTGCCAGCAGCCAAGCAGTCGGGGGGGGCGACTCCTACAATGAGCAGTTCTTC
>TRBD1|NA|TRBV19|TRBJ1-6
CASSTSDRGYSPLHF
TGTGCCAGTAGTACTTCGGACAGGGGGTATTCACCCCTCCACTTT
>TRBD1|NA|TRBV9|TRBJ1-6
CASSADRGMGNSPLHF
TGTGCCAGCAGCGCCGACAGGGGTATGGGTAATTCACCCCTCCACTTT
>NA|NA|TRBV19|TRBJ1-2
CASSTYSGGYTF
TGTGCCAGTAGTACCTACAGCGGGGGCTACACCTTC